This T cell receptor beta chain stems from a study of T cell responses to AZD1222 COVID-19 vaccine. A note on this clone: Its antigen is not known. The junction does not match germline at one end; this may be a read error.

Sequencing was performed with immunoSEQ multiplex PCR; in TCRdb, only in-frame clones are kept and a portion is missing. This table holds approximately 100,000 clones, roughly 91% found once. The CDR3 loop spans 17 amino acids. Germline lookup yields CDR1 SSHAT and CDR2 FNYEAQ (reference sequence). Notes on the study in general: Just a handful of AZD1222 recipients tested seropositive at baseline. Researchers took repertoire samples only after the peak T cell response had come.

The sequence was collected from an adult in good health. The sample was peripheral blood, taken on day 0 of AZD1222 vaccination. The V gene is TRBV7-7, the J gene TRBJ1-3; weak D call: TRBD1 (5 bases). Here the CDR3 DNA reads TGTGCTAGCAGCCCGGGGGAGGGGTTCGTCTCTGGAAACACCATATATTTT. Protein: CASSPGEGFVSGNTIYF.